One and the same sample provided the 24 T cell receptor beta chains below, sequenced in a study of long-term antiretroviral therapy in people with HIV. The assay used was immunoSEQ (version v3.0), run at survey level. Sequencing used immunoSEQ multiplex PCR; TCRdb keeps in-frame clones, though not all of them. The sample has 25,000 to 30,000 clones, 85% seen once. The specimen was unsorted PBMCs, collected 4.8 to 5 years after starting antiretroviral therapy. These receptors were taken from a man aged 40-49 years with HIV.

The V call is TRBV11-2, the J call TRBJ1-3; D gene unclear. CDR3 length equals 17 residues. V gave up 2 bases and J gave up 1 base, with 15 bases separating them. Germline V gene lookup returns CDR1 SGHAT and CDR2 FQNNGV. The CDR3 reads CASSLSSAGRSGNTIYF. The CDR3 DNA sequence: TGTGCCAGCAGCTTATCCTCAGCGGGGAGATCTGGAAACACCATATATTTT.

The chain recombines TRBV5-1 with TRBJ2-3; TRBD2 agrees at 14 bases. This CDR3 has 17 amino acids. CDR1 is SGHRS and CDR2 is YFSETQ in the germline V gene. Unmatched junction bases numbered 6, after V lost 4 bases and J lost 2 bases. The CDR3 reads CASSQRLAGGITDTQYF. DNA for the CDR3: TGCGCCAGCAGCCAAAGACTAGCGGGAGGGATCACAGATACGCAGTATTTT. The full variable domain, in which reference TRBV5-1 and TRBJ2-3 provide the parts outside the CDR3, is KAGVTQTPRYLIKTRGQQVTLSCSPISGHRSVSWYQQTPGQGLQFLFEYFSETQRNKGNFPGRFSGRQFSNSRSEMNVSTLELGDSALYLCASSQRLAGGITDTQYFGPGTRLTVL.

The CDR3 nucleotides are TGTGCCAGCAGCTTAACTCTACAGGGGCCTCAAGGCTACACCTTC. Its protein is CASSLTLQGPQGYTF. V and J are TRBV7-2 and TRBJ1-2; TRBD1 aligns across 7 bases. The trim removed 2 bases at V and 8 bases at J, leaving 11 bases unmatched. The CDR3 covers 15 residues. Germline CDR1 reads SGHTA; CDR2 reads FQGNSA.

The J gene is TRBJ2-5, the V gene TRBV9; D is ambiguous. CDR1 is SGDLS and CDR2 is YYNGEE in the germline V gene. Trimming removed 0 bases from V and 3 bases from J, with 15 bases in between. The CDR3 contains 16 residues. The CDR3 sequence: CASSVGRNTREETQYF. The CDR3 DNA sequence: TGTGCCAGCAGCGTAGGTCGGAATACACGAGAAGAGACCCAGTACTTC. Drawing the rest from reference TRBV9 and TRBJ2-5, the complete variable domain is DSGVTQTPKHLITATGQRVTLRCSPRSGDLSVYWYQQSLDQGLQFLIQYYNGEERAKGNILERFSAQQFPDLHSELNLSSLELGDSALYFCASSVGRNTREETQYFGPGTRLLVL.

This clone has a handful of counts. CDR3 coding DNA: TGTGCCAGTGGGGGCGGGCCAGATAATTCACCCCTCCACTTT. This sequence encodes CASGGGPDNSPLHF. The V and J genes are TRBV9 and TRBJ1-6; possibly TRBD1 for D (6 bases). Trimming took 8 bases from V and 5 from J, leaving 14 bases between them. The CDR3 loop spans 14 amino acids. The germline CDR1 and CDR2 sequences are SGDLS and YYNGEE.

This clone was seen a few times. The CDR3 is CASSPVADQPQHF. CDR3 sequence (DNA): TGTGCCAGCAGCCCGGTCGCGGATCAGCCCCAGCATTTT. The rearrangement uses TRBV5-5 and TRBJ1-5; D not certain. Trimming removed 4 bases at V and 5 bases at J, with 10 bases between. The CDR3 spans 13 residues. The germline V gene encodes CDR1 SGHKS and CDR2 YYEKEE (reference sequence).

The chain recombines TRBV30 with TRBJ2-1; D ambiguous. V lost 0 bases, J lost 6 bases, and 9 bases lay in between. The CDR3 is 13 residues long. Looked up from germline, CDR1 is GTSNPN and CDR2 is SVGIG (reference sequence). CDR3 bases: TGTGCCTGGAGTGTATCCGGGTTCAATGAGCAGTTCTTC. Its protein is CAWSVSGFNEQFF. The entire variable domain, with the rest obtained from reference TRBV30 and TRBJ2-1, is as follows: SQTIHQWPATLVQPVGSPLSLECTVEGTSNPNLYWYRQAAGRGLQLLFYSVGIGQISSEVPQNLSASRPQDRQFILSSKKLLLSDSGFYLCAWSVSGFNEQFFGPGTRLTVL.

The chain employs TRBV27 and TRBJ2-4, with TRBD1 matching 7 bases. The CDR3 totals 15 residues. Unmatched junction bases numbered 5, after V lost 6 bases and J lost 0 bases. The V gene's germline CDR1 is MNHEY and CDR2 SMNVEV (reference sequence). The CDR3 protein is CASRAGTEAKNIQYF. Here the CDR3 DNA reads TGTGCCAGCAGGGCCGGGACAGAAGCCAAAAACATTCAGTACTTC.

The V call is TRBV2, the J call TRBJ1-1; D remains unclear. From germline, CDR1 is SNHLY and CDR2 FYNNEI. CDR3 length equals 12 residues. Between the trimmed V and J ends, which lost 4 bases and 5 bases, there was a span of 8 bases. The CDR3 loop is CASSAALTEAFF. CDR3 coding DNA: TGTGCCAGCAGTGCGGCACTAACTGAAGCTTTCTTT.

By share, this clone counts as medium-sized. The chain combines TRBV11-2 with TRBJ1-1, with D uncertain. In germline, CDR1 is SGHAT, CDR2 FQNNGV. This CDR3 contains 13 residues. The V end lost 5 bases, the J end lost 1 base, and 8 bases lay between the germline ends. The CDR3 nucleotides read TGTGCCAGCAGCCTTTGGTCGAACACTGAAGCTTTCTTT. This translates into CASSLWSNTEAFF.

The genes are TRBV6-1 and TRBJ2-7, with a weak D call TRBD2 (6 bases). Between the trimmed V and J ends, which lost 10 bases and 3 bases, there was a span of 22 bases. Germline V CDR1 and CDR2: MNHNS, SASEGT. The CDR3 has 15 amino acids. The CDR3 loop is CATVDVAGIRYEQYF. The CDR3 DNA reads TGTGCCACCGTGGACGTGGCGGGAATTCGCTACGAGCAGTACTTC.

The CDR3 here is CASSQSGNTGELFF. CDR3 DNA sequence: TGCGCCAGCAGCCAGAGCGGGAACACCGGGGAGCTGTTTTTT. The chain couples TRBV4-3 to TRBJ2-2, with TRBD2 as a possible D gene (5 bases). This CDR3 contains 14 residues. The V gene's germline CDR1 is LGHNA and CDR2 YSLEER. V was shortened by 3 bases and J by 1 base, with 6 bases between the two germline ends.

The chain recombines TRBV4-1 with TRBJ2-1; D is uncertain. The CDR3 covers 13 residues. Germline V lookup: CDR1 MGHRA, CDR2 YSYEKL. The ends were cut back, 0 bases at V and 8 bases at J, with 8 bases in the middle. In DNA, the CDR3 is TGCGCCAGCAGCCAAGAGCTAGGGTATGAGCAGTTCTTC. Translated, it gives CASSQELGYEQFF.

This clone was seen more than once but under ten times. The CDR3 nucleotides read TGTGCCAGCACCCCGTGGGGACAGGGATTTTACGAGCAGTACTTC. Protein: CASTPWGQGFYEQYF. The rearrangement uses TRBV6-1 and TRBJ2-7, with TRBD1 matching over 9 bases. The junction had 11 bases not matched to a gene; V was cut back by 7 bases and J by 4 bases. CDR3 length equals 15 residues. The germline CDR1 and CDR2 sequences are MNHNS and SASEGT.

V usage is TRBV7-9 and J usage is TRBJ2-1; D ambiguous. The CDR3 has 12 residues. The ends were cut back, 0 bases at V and 8 bases at J, with 5 bases in the middle. From germline, CDR1 is SEHNR and CDR2 FQNEAQ (reference sequence). CDR3 coding DNA: TGTGCCAGCAGCTTAGCGGGGTATGAGCAGTTCTTC. Translation gives CASSLAGYEQFF.

The chain employs TRBV19 and TRBJ2-2; D unresolved. This CDR3 has 12 amino acids. Germline CDR1 reads LNHDA; CDR2 reads SQIVND (reference sequence). Trimming shortened V by 3 bases and J by 6 bases, and 5 bases separated the two germline ends. The CDR3 DNA reads as TGTGCCAGTAGTATGATAGCCGGGGAGCTGTTTTTT. It yields the protein CASSMIAGELFF.

This clone was detected a few times. This rearrangement joins TRBV19 to TRBJ1-5; 7 bases are a match to TRBD1. J lost 0 bases, V lost 5 bases, and 4 bases had no gene match. This CDR3 is built from 15 residues. The germline V gene encodes CDR1 LNHDA and CDR2 SQIVND (reference sequence). The CDR3 reads CASSLWDSSNQPQHF. The CDR3 DNA is TGTGCCAGTAGTCTCTGGGACAGTAGCAATCAGCCCCAGCATTTT.

The chain combines TRBV19 with TRBJ2-2; TRBD1 matches at 7 bases. Trimming at V came to 6 bases and at J to 0 bases, leaving 7 bases not matched to a gene. The length of the CDR3 is 16 residues. The germline CDR1 and CDR2 sequences are LNHDA and SQIVND (reference sequence). CDR3: CASRTTGRSNTGELFF. CDR3 in DNA: TGTGCCAGTAGAACGACAGGGCGATCGAACACCGGGGAGCTGTTTTTT.

The chain uses TRBV5-1 and TRBJ1-6, with unresolved D. The CDR3 is 14 amino acids. Germline assignment: CDR1 SGHRS and CDR2 YFSETQ. Between the trimmed V and J ends, which lost 1 base and 5 bases, there was a span of 7 bases. In DNA, the CDR3 is TGCGCCAGCAGCTTGCTAGTAGATAATTCACCCCTCCACTTT. Its translation: CASSLLVDNSPLHF.

This clone was counted a single time. The chain uses TRBV5-1 and TRBJ2-1, with D hard to call. The V end lost 6 bases, the J end lost 7 bases, and 26 bases lay between the germline ends. CDR3 length equals 17 residues. Germline V CDR1 and CDR2: SGHRS, YFSETQ. CDR3 in amino acids: CASTYGAFTLYSNEQFF. CDR3 DNA: TGCGCCAGCACCTACGGAGCTTTTACGCTTTATTCGAATGAGCAGTTCTTC. Filled out from reference TRBV5-1 and TRBJ2-1, the complete variable domain reads KAGVTQTPRYLIKTRGQQVTLSCSPISGHRSVSWYQQTPGQGLQFLFEYFSETQRNKGNFPGRFSGRQFSNSRSEMNVSTLELGDSALYLCASTYGAFTLYSNEQFFGPGTRLTVL.

V and J are TRBV18 and TRBJ1-5; 8 nucleotides agree with TRBD1. The CDR3 extends over 15 amino acids. Germline V gene lookup returns CDR1 KGHSH and CDR2 LQKENI. V was clipped by 4 bases and J by 4 bases; unmatched bases: 6. In DNA, the CDR3 is TGTGCCAGCTCACTACGGACAGGGCTTAATCAGCCCCAGCATTTT. This sequence encodes CASSLRTGLNQPQHF.

The J gene is TRBJ2-3, the V gene TRBV7-3; TRBD2 matches 10 bases. This CDR3 has 16 residues. Trimming at V came to 5 bases and at J to 3 bases, leaving 8 bases not matched to a gene. Germline V CDR1 and CDR2: SGHTA, FQGTGA. Written as DNA, the CDR3 is TGTGCCAGCAGCCAGACCGGGACTAGCGAGACAGATACGCAGTATTTT. Protein: CASSQTGTSETDTQYF.

This clone has a handful of counts. The rearrangement uses TRBV7-9 and TRBJ2-7; D is unclear. The V gene lost 1 base and the J gene lost 0 bases, with 4 bases spanning the gap. CDR1 and CDR2 (germline): SEHNR, FQNEAQ (reference sequence). The CDR3 sequence is 13 residues long. Written as DNA, the CDR3 is TGTGCCAGCAGCTTAGGACCCTCCTACGAGCAGTACTTC. This gives the protein CASSLGPSYEQYF.

The CDR3: CASSLGGRPLDEQFF. In DNA, the CDR3 is TGTGCCAGCAGCTTAGGTGGGAGGCCCCTCGATGAGCAGTTCTTC. This rearrangement joins TRBV11-2 to TRBJ2-1, with D perhaps matching TRBD2 (6 bases). The germline V gene has CDR1 SGHAT and CDR2 FQNNGV. There are 15 residues in the CDR3. V shed 1 base and J shed 8 bases, with 15 bases lying between them.